This TCR beta chain is from a study of cytomegalovirus exposure and HLA in healthy donors (dated by TCRdb to 2015 to 2018). About the full investigation: In an earlier analysis of under 750 of the donors, 276 Gb of sequence data and some 100 million unique TCR beta sequences from roughly 180 million T cells were reported. Donor age, sex, ethnicity and CMV serostatus were compiled together with the repertoire data. The number of donors typed differed by locus, with roughly 620-640 for A, B, C, DRB1 and DQB1, about 500 for DQA1, 600 to 610 for DPA1, and under 490 for DPB1. Both class I and class II loci were covered by HLA typing, at four-digit resolution. An early release covering roughly 640 HLA-typed donors comprised 250 to 350 gigabases of sequencing data and roughly 85 million unique TCR sequences. About five DR-DQ haplotypes were treated as single units for association and clustering because of strong linkage in the cohort. Every discovery cohort repertoire had been produced on one sequencing platform. The study was designed to test whether signatures of past pathogen exposure could be identified by cataloging public T cell receptors. In the later analysis, no new phenotypic data were used to find candidate immune exposures; instead, reliance was placed on TCR beta sequences and their occurrence across donors. Across approximately 400 genotyped donors of the cohort, an average of about 200,000 unique TCR beta nucleotide sequences per donor were sequenced, and roughly 18% of those sequences were non-productive. High-throughput TCR immunosequencing, statistical association of individual TCRs with disease status, and machine learning were combined to predict cytomegalovirus infection status. An earlier analysis of around 640 of the donors used high-throughput TCR beta sequencing to judge whether each TCR beta V gene segment behaved as functional or pseudogenic. Of the roughly 390 genotyped donors, approximately 80% fell in the genetic ancestry cluster associated with self-reported Caucasian donors. The T cell repertoires of several hundred subjects were profiled by immunosequencing and related to cytomegalovirus serostatus. Besides the first cohort of approximately 670 subjects, a separate validation cohort made up of roughly 120 different subjects was used. A later analysis re-examined previously published TCR beta repertoires from 610 or so donors and added high-resolution HLA genotyping to investigate patterns of TCR occurrence. In a later genetic analysis, genome-wide SNP genotypes for about 55% of the roughly 700 donors were used, and that subset was treated as a discovery cohort.

V loses 0 bases of germline sequence and J loses 3 bases, and the interval between the two ends is 11 bases. Taken from the germline V gene, the CDR1 and CDR2 loops are LGHNT and FRNRAP. The CDR3 numbers 16 residues from cysteine through phenylalanine. Here the CDR3 DNA is all that survives: 48 bases in frame from base 1. The library relied on the immunoSEQ multiplex PCR assay. For the multiplex PCR, a mixture combining 60 forward primers for TCR Vbeta segments and 13 reverse primers for TCR Jbeta segments was used. A multiplex PCR assay on genomic DNA amplified the CDR3 region of rearranged TCR beta genes. The amplified TCR beta libraries were sequenced on the Illumina HiSeq System as 87-base-pair reads. The original methods were these. A later analysis counted 75 million to 100 million unique TCR beta chains across the 670 or so repertoires, and 9 million to 14 million of these chains were shared by at least two donors. Raw reads were error-corrected and collapsed into unique sequences with a nearest-neighbor algorithm that merged closely related sequences to remove PCR and sequencing errors. To assign V, D and J gene segments, CDR3 sequences were aligned to IMGT reference sequences. For a sequence to be retained, a match of at least six nucleotides to both a V gene segment and a J gene segment was required. Rearrangements were classified as productive when the CDR3 lacked stop codons and remained in frame with V and J, and all other rearrangements were classified as non-productive. CDR3 was defined by IMGT convention, running from the second conserved V-encoded cysteine to the conserved J-encoded phenylalanine. The earlier analysis of 500 to 750 of the donors excluded any sequence lacking an unambiguous match to a single V gene segment. An earlier analysis of 550 to 650 of the donors classified V segments as functional when productive rearrangements were above 56.7% and as segregating when the standard deviation between donors was above 5%. A statistical classification framework was developed to diagnose cytomegalovirus status using the catalog of TCR beta chain sequences. In a later analysis, V and J genes were assigned by comparing TCR nucleotide sequences against IMGT/GENE-DB human TR gene sequences. Using the TCRdist pipeline, a later analysis assigned CDR3 sequences along with most-parsimonious VDJ recombination scenarios. In a later analysis, each TCR beta chain was defined by its CDR3 amino acid sequence together with its V-gene family, and reads lacking a unique V-gene family were excluded. A later analysis removed 592 highly shared, low-generation-probability nucleotide sequences to deal with suspected cross-contamination and a sequencing artifact. A later analysis calculated a clonal expansion index for each public chain from normalized within-repertoire ranks of inferred template counts. A later analysis computed generation probabilities with a VDJ recombination model fitted to out-of-frame rearrangements, and checked the results against IGoR. In a later analysis, TCR-TCR, TCR-HLA and TCR-CMV co-occurrence was scored with hypergeometric tests, and a repertoire-size bias correction was applied to TCR pairs. A later analysis estimated false discovery rates by permuting HLA or CMV assignments 20 times. In a later analysis, co-occurring TCRs were grouped with DBSCAN, and TCRdist sequence similarity was added when clustering was performed within HLA-allele-positive subsets. Co-occurrence clustering excluded repertoires with fewer than 30,000 or more than 120,000 public chains, plus five with anomalous nucleotide sharing. In its TCRdb copy, this immuneACCESS table keeps in-frame sequences only and misses some clones. Where compared with another copy, unresolved V genes explain less than half of these, and the others have no known cause. The V and J calls and clone size come from that table; D and trimming were worked out from the DNA. The sample table contains some 200,000 clones; only one count was recorded for approximately 78% of them. The leading ten clones occupy roughly 2.5% of the sample.

Of note for this clone: Which antigen it targets is not known. The input lacks base qualities; no much larger clone sits a single base away.

General study outcomes and caveats: The classifier was reported to diagnose cytomegalovirus status with high specificity and sensitivity in both the original cohort and the validation cohort. Because HLA typing was missing for some donors at each locus, association tests included only the typed subset. The 87-base-pair reads could not distinguish some IMGT-functional V segments, including TRBV6-2 and TRBV6-3, so those segments were excluded. A further reported finding was that TCR beta sequences accurately predicted the HLA-A and HLA-B alleles for most subjects in the first cohort. Most CMV-associated TCR beta chains appeared to be HLA-restricted in a later analysis, and the HLA associations seemed to be driven largely by CMV exposure. Immune exposure information for the cohort was limited to CMV serostatus. Correlated functional status among segregating V segments might be attributable to linkage disequilibrium, but an unknown experimental factor could not be ruled out. When HLA alleles, especially DR and DQ, strongly co-occurred, attributing TCR associations to individual alleles was difficult. Presence/absence analyses assumed roughly uniform sequencing depth across donors, an assumption that may not hold. Three of the identified cytomegalovirus-associated TCR beta chains were confirmed in vitro to be specific for cytomegalovirus antigens. Compared with equally common non-associated chains, HLA-associated TCR beta chains in a later analysis were more clonally expanded and had lower generation probabilities. Most TCR sequences were observed very rarely across donors, whereas some public TCRs were present in many individuals. According to a later genetic analysis, donors in an Asian-associated ancestry cluster had fewer N-insertions in productive TCRs than the approximately 700-donor mean. Because counts were too low, about 15 rarely observed V segments, including chromosome 9 orphons, were left out of the earlier analysis of 587 of the donors. In a later analysis, the rate of TCR association differed among HLA loci, with DRB1 alleles having the most associated TCRs and HLA-C alleles having the fewest. In a later analysis, several top co-occurrence clusters were reported to appear linked to parvovirus B19, influenza, CMV and Epstein-Barr virus. V-gene and J-gene trimming of TCR beta chains was associated with a missense DCLRE1C variant in a later genetic analysis, and the association was replicated in an independent cohort. In a later analysis, 15,000 to 20,000 TCR beta sequences were associated with specific HLA alleles at a false discovery rate of 0.05. It was suggested by the authors that the approach could potentially be generalized to other disease states and immunological phenotypes. A cluster of highly shared sequence variants was judged likely to represent a technical artifact of the sequencing pipeline. In an earlier analysis of about 550 of the donors, most TCR beta V segments were observed in productive rearrangements about 87% or about 30% of the time, broadly matching IMGT annotations. The cohort was sequenced for TCR beta chains only, and without alpha or paired-chain data the features that could be detected were limited. The study gave a list of roughly 150 TCR beta chains associated with cytomegalovirus.

The cohort was made up of hundreds of healthy bone marrow donors. Cohort members were all nominally healthy when sampled, although unrecorded immune exposures were likely present. The donor tested CMV seronegative and was one of the 352 seronegative cohort members. Every donor gave a peripheral blood sample, and the peripheral blood mononuclear cells from that sample were used for TCR beta sequencing. The Qiagen DNeasy Blood Extraction Kit was used to extract genomic DNA from the blood cell samples. The sample consisted of PBMCs. This receptor chain uses TRBV12-5 and TRBJ2-2; the D gene is possibly TRBD2, with 6 bases matching. This sequence was found in a woman aged 40 to 50 in good health and CMV-seronegative. The nucleotide sequence reads TGTGCTAGTGGTTTGGTGGTGACTAGGGACACCGGGGAGCTGTTTTTT. Its protein reads: CASGLVVTRDTGELFF. The CDR3 plus the reference TRBV12-5 and TRBJ2-2 genes for the other parts give the full variable domain: DARVTQTPRHKVTEMGQEVTMRCQPILGHNTVFWYRQTMMQGLELLAYFRNRAPLDDSGMPKDRFSAEMPDATLATLKIQPSEPRDSAVYFCASGLVVTRDTGELFFGEGSRLTVL.